This is a list of T cell receptor beta chains from one sample in a study of regulatory T cells in long-lasting Graves disease. TCRdb reprocessed the multiplex PCR reads via MiXCR and lists one record per CDR3 protein. The data show more than 400,000 distinct CDR3 sequences, roughly 15% seen once. The same data also went into a second study, on T cells in Graves' hyperthyroidism and ophthalmopathy.

The specimen was peripheral blood mononuclear cells (PBMCs), collected at new diagnosis, from a patient treated with antithyroid drugs. These receptors all come from a woman aged 25 to 39 with Graves disease. The CDR3 runs from the conserved cysteine through the conserved F or W.

J gene,V gene,CDR3 protein
TRBJ2-7,TRBV6-1,CASSEQGIPPYEQYF
TRBJ2-1,TRBV29-1,CSVEGSSVEGFSILYNEQFF
TRBJ2-3,TRBV11-2,CASSLRLAGGPGDTQYF
TRBJ2-1,TRBV5-1,CASTSLGGVAVSYNEQFF
TRBJ1-1,TRBV11-1,CASSPFGRQGWTEAFF
TRBJ2-7,TRBV2,CASSESLGTGRNYEQYF
TRBJ2-1,TRBV30,CAWRSKRGWNEQFF
TRBJ2-7,TRBV11-2,CASSSRDRIIYEQYF
TRBJ2-1,TRBV24-1,CATSDLQTGSDNEQFF
TRBJ2-7,TRBV6-1,CASRGSLSSYEQYF
TRBJ1-1,TRBV7-3,CASSTHRDTEAFF
TRBJ2-3,TRBV6-1,CASSQPSGSPDTQYF
TRBJ2-7,TRBV7-9,CASSSDGIYEQYF
TRBJ2-5,TRBV5-1,CASSQGEGETQYF
TRBJ2-1,TRBV4-1,CASSHGFLRPSGRIDEQFF
TRBJ1-1,TRBV19,CASSPRTKEGAFF
TRBJ2-5,TRBV6-2/TRBV6-3,CASSFGLGAANKETQYF
TRBJ1-5,TRBV18,CASSPSGQGVDQPQHF
TRBJ2-2,TRBV7-6,CANSWTSGELFF
TRBJ2-5,TRBV4-3,CASSLRPGPSNQETQYF
TRBJ2-5,TRBV7-3,CASSSQGAGVFATQYF
TRBJ1-5,TRBV20-1,CSARELGKGSNQPQHF
TRBJ2-3,TRBV29-1,CSVEMSSTDTQYF
TRBJ1-1,TRBV2,CASRGAEAFF